These 23 T cell receptor beta chains came from one sample sequenced in a study of T cell responses to AZD1222 COVID-19 vaccine. The repertoire was sequenced with immunoSEQ multiplex PCR; TCRdb's copy has only in-frame clones and lacks some. The repertoire consists of about 140,000 clones, with 92% occurring once and the leading ten covering 9% to 9.5%. Specimen: peripheral blood, collected 28 days after the second AZD1222 dose. The receptors here all came from an adult who received the AZD1222 COVID-19 vaccine.

This rearrangement joins TRBV18 to TRBJ2-3; possibly TRBD1 or TRBD2 for D (5 bases each). The CDR3 is 16 residues long. Between the trimmed V and J ends, which lost 0 bases and 2 bases, there was a span of 12 bases. Germline assignment: CDR1 KGHSH and CDR2 LQKENI. The CDR3 region has the DNA TGTGCCAGCTCACCACCGAACGGGGCGAACACAGATACGCAGTATTTT. It encodes CASSPPNGANTDTQYF.

The V call is TRBV19, the J call TRBJ2-3; D ambiguous. V was clipped by 0 bases and J by 6 bases, with 16 bases between them. This CDR3 has 16 amino acids. CDR1 and CDR2 from the germline V gene are LNHDA and SQIVND (reference sequence). This CDR3 is CASSIEGKRVTDTQYF. CDR3 bases: TGTGCCAGTAGTATAGAAGGTAAAAGGGTCACGGATACGCAGTATTTT.

The chain employs TRBV27 and TRBJ1-1, with 9 bases identical to TRBD1. J was trimmed by 6 bases and V by 5 bases; bases with no gene match: 10. Germline loops: CDR1 MNHEY, CDR2 SMNVEV (reference sequence). CDR3 size: 15 residues. CDR3 nucleotide sequence: TGTGCCAGCAGTCCCGGGACAGGGAGGACGGCTGAAGCTTTCTTT. It translates to CASSPGTGRTAEAFF.

The CDR3 nucleotides read TGTGCCAGTAGTATCGTATGGGGAAACACTGAAGCTTTCTTT. It yields the protein CASSIVWGNTEAFF. The J gene is TRBJ1-1, the V gene TRBV19; D remains unclear. CDR1 LNHDA and CDR2 SQIVND come from the germline V gene (reference sequence). This CDR3 has 14 amino acids. Trimming left V 3 bases short and J 2 bases short, with 10 bases between.

V usage is TRBV29-1 and J usage is TRBJ2-1; D is ambiguous. CDR3 length: 13 amino acids. CDR1 and CDR2 from the germline V gene are SQVTM and ANQGSEA. The ends were cut back, 5 bases at V and 6 bases at J, with 14 bases in the middle. The CDR3 bases are TGCAGCGTTAACCGACTCCGGAGCAATGAGCAGTTCTTC. Translating gives CSVNRLRSNEQFF.

The chain combines TRBV5-1 with TRBJ2-7, with D unclear. The V gene lost 4 bases and the J gene lost 0 bases, with 11 bases spanning the gap. Germline assignment: CDR1 SGHRS and CDR2 YFSETQ. CDR3 length: 14 amino acids. The CDR3 bases are TGCGCCAGCAGCCCCGGACCCATCTCCTACGAGCAGTACGTC. It encodes CASSPGPISYEQYV.

The chain employs TRBV5-8 and TRBJ1-1, with 7 bases lining up with TRBD1. The V gene's germline CDR1 is SGHTS and CDR2 YDEGEE. J gave up 4 bases and V 0 bases, and 12 bases lay outside the gene matches. CDR3 size: 17 residues. The CDR3 is CASSLGGRGTALTEAFF. The CDR3 coding sequence is TGTGCCAGCAGCTTGGGTGGACGTGGGACAGCTCTCACTGAAGCTTTCTTT.

The chain is built from TRBV2 and TRBJ1-1; 7 bases are a match to TRBD1. Unmatched junction bases numbered 7, after V lost 6 bases and J lost 3 bases. CDR3 size: 14 residues. Germline V gives CDR1 SNHLY, CDR2 FYNNEI. CDR3 loop: CASRSAGGYTEAFF. The CDR3 nucleotides are TGTGCCAGCAGATCGGCAGGGGGGTACACTGAAGCTTTCTTT.

This clone was counted a single time. This rearrangement joins TRBV5-5 to TRBJ1-3; TRBD1 might be the D (5 bases). The V gene's germline CDR1 is SGHKS and CDR2 YYEKEE (reference sequence). The CDR3 contains 15 residues. V was pared by 2 bases and J by 3 bases, with 12 bases between. The CDR3 coding sequence is TGTGCCAGCAGCTTTCAGGGAAGTCATGGAAACACCATATATTTT. This sequence encodes CASSFQGSHGNTIYF.

Only one count was recorded for this clone. The chain employs TRBV5-6 and TRBJ2-1, with D uncertain. Germline V gene data show CDR1 as SGHDT and CDR2 as YYEEEE. V gave up 4 bases and J gave up 10 bases, with 12 bases separating them. The CDR3 extends over 12 amino acids. The DNA of the CDR3 is TGTGCCAGCAGCACCATTCGGTCGGAGCAGTTCTTC. Amino acids: CASSTIRSEQFF.

The rearrangement links TRBV7-3 to TRBJ2-3; 13 positions agree with TRBD2. The V gene end was trimmed by 5 bases and the J gene end by 0 bases; junction bases not matched to a gene: 5. In germline, CDR1 is SGHTA, CDR2 FQGTGA. The CDR3 is 17 amino acids. CDR3 region: CASSPRTSGGSTDTQYF. In DNA form, the CDR3 reads TGTGCCAGCAGCCCCCGGACTAGCGGGGGTAGCACAGATACGCAGTATTTT. The whole variable domain, filled in from reference TRBV7-3 and TRBJ2-3, reads GAGVSQTPSNKVTEKGKYVELRCDPISGHTALYWYRQSLGQGPEFLIYFQGTGAADDSGLPNDRFFAVRPEGSVSTLKIQRTERGDSAVYLCASSPRTSGGSTDTQYFGPGTRLTVL.

The chain employs TRBV27 and TRBJ1-2, with 8 bases aligning to TRBD1. V was pared by 0 bases and J by 8 bases, with 11 bases of the junction left unmatched. Germline assignment: CDR1 MNHEY and CDR2 SMNVEV (reference sequence). The CDR3 is 16 amino acids. CDR3 sequence: CASSLSGQGGIRGYTF. The CDR3 DNA reads as TGTGCCAGCAGTTTATCCGGACAGGGAGGGATTCGGGGCTACACCTTC.

The chain has TRBV7-8 and TRBJ1-1; D gene ambiguous. Germline V gene data show CDR1 as SGHVS and CDR2 as FQNEAQ. V was clipped by 1 base and J by 5 bases, with 8 bases between them. CDR3 length equals 13 residues. CDR3 residues: CASSLGAVTEAFF. In nucleotides, the CDR3 is TGTGCCAGCAGCTTAGGGGCGGTGACTGAAGCTTTCTTT. Drawing the rest from reference TRBV7-8 and TRBJ1-1, the complete variable domain is GAGVSQSPRYKVAKRGQDVALRCDPISGHVSLFWYQQALGQGPEFLTYFQNEAQLDKSGLPSDRFFAERPEGSVSTLKIQRTQQEDSAVYLCASSLGAVTEAFFGQGTRLTVV.

V usage is TRBV12-3 or TRBV12-4 and J usage is TRBJ1-1; TRBD1 agrees at 7 bases. The V gene end was trimmed by 3 bases and the J gene end by 4 bases; junction bases not matched to a gene: 2. This CDR3 is 13 amino acids long. CDR3 in amino acids: CASSFPGGTEAFF. The CDR3 nucleotides are TGTGCCAGCAGTTTCCCAGGGGGCACTGAAGCTTTCTTT.

This chain links TRBV6-5 with TRBJ2-5; the match to TRBD1 covers 9 bases. The CDR3 runs to 15 residues. Unmatched junction bases numbered 9, after V lost 4 bases and J lost 6 bases. Germline V lookup: CDR1 MNHEY, CDR2 SVGAGI. CDR3 DNA: TGTGCCAGCAGTTTTGACAGGGGGTTTGTAAAGACCCAGTACTTC. Translated: CASSFDRGFVKTQYF.

Here the CDR3 reads CASSQENPTEAFF. For the CDR3, the DNA is TGTGCCAGCAGCCAAGAAAACCCCACTGAAGCTTTCTTT. The chain links TRBV14 to TRBJ1-1; D unresolved. Germline V lookup: CDR1 SGHDN, CDR2 FVKESK. The CDR3 has 13 residues. V was cut by 0 bases and J by 4 bases, with 6 bases left in between.

A few counts support this clone. V gene TRBV3-1 (or the pseudogene TRBV3-2) combines with J gene TRBJ1-3, with TRBD1 matching 9 bases. Germline V lookup: CDR1 LGHDT, CDR2 YNNKEL (reference sequence). Trimming cost V 1 base and J 0 bases; bases outside gene matches: 4. The CDR3 extends over 17 amino acids. CDR3 DNA: TGTGCCAGCAGCCAAGTGGGGACAGGGAGCTCTGGAAACACCATATATTTT. The encoded protein is CASSQVGTGSSGNTIYF.

J is TRBJ2-1 and V is TRBV7-2; 10 nucleotides agree with TRBD2. This CDR3 has 15 residues. V dropped 4 bases and J dropped 2; count of bases not matched to a gene: 2. Germline values: CDR1 SGHTA, CDR2 FQGNSA. CDR3 nucleotide sequence: TGTGCCAGCAGCTATAGCGGGGGGCCCTACAATGAGCAGTTCTTC. Translating it yields CASSYSGGPYNEQFF.

The gene calls are TRBV21-1 and TRBJ2-2. TRBV21-1 is a pseudogene segment. This CDR3 contains 15 residues. The CDR3 protein is CASSKVEGPTGELFF. The CDR3 coding sequence is TGTGCCAGCAGCAAAGTGGAAGGACCCACCGGGGAGCTGTTTTTT.

V gene TRBV27 combines with J gene TRBJ1-6, with 12 positions matching TRBD1. J lost 7 bases, V lost 4 bases, and 2 bases had no gene match. CDR3 length: 15 residues. Germline V gives CDR1 MNHEY, CDR2 SMNVEV (reference sequence). CDR3 nucleotides: TGTGCCAGCAGTTCGGGACAGGGGGCGAATTCACCCCTCCACTTT. Amino acids: CASSSGQGANSPLHF.

This rearrangement joins TRBV7-2 to TRBJ1-2, with 8 bases matching TRBD1. Trimming removed 5 bases from V and 8 bases from J; junction bases left unmatched: 7. From germline, CDR1 is SGHTA and CDR2 FQGNSA. This CDR3 region has 13 residues. CDR3: CASSPQGAQGYTF. The CDR3 region has the DNA TGTGCCAGCAGCCCTCAGGGGGCGCAGGGCTACACCTTC. Based on the CDR3 plus reference TRBV7-2 and TRBJ1-2, the full variable domain is GAGVSQSPSNKVTEKGKDVELRCDPISGHTALYWYRQSLGQGLEFLIYFQGNSAPDKSGLPSDRFSAERTGGSVSTLTIQRTQQEDSAVYLCASSPQGAQGYTFGSGTRLTVV.

This chain joins TRBV30 and TRBJ1-1, with D hard to call. Trimming took off 4 bases at V and 1 base at J, with 19 bases between the two ends. CDR1 is GTSNPN and CDR2 is SVGIG in the germline V gene (reference sequence). This CDR3 is 16 amino acids long. CDR3 sequence reads: CAWTTVARLRNTEAFF. The CDR3 DNA reads as TGTGCCTGGACCACGGTCGCCAGGCTTAGGAACACTGAAGCTTTCTTT.

This sequence joins TRBV21-1 and TRBJ1-3. TRBV21-1 is given as a pseudogene. This CDR3 has 16 amino acids. DNA for the CDR3: TGTGCCAGCAGCAACATACTGGGGGTCTCTGGAAACACCATATATTTT. It specifies CASSNILGVSGNTIYF.